The 32 T cell receptor beta chains given below trace back to one sample, sequenced in a study of OX40 agonist ivuxolimab in advanced cancers. Sequencing used immunoSEQ multiplex PCR; TCRdb keeps in-frame clones, though not all of them. The data contain around 39,000 clones, about four fifths of them singletons. The sample here was CD4+ or CD8+ T cells sorted from blood, taken in a trial of the OX40 agonist ivuxolimab. These TCRs come from an adult with an advanced solid tumor such as melanoma, head and neck, liver or kidney cancer.

The chain employs TRBV7-2 and TRBJ1-1, with 9 bases lining up with TRBD1. Germline loops: CDR1 SGHTA, CDR2 FQGNSA. CDR3 length: 15 residues. The V and J ends lost 5 bases and 5 bases, in that order; junction bases with no gene match: 9. CDR3 in DNA: TGTGCCAGCAGCCCCGGGACAGGGCGATCGACTGAAGCTTTCTTT. Its protein is CASSPGTGRSTEAFF.

This chain connects TRBV30 to TRBJ2-7; the D call may be TRBD1 or TRBD2 (6 bases each). The CDR3 sequence is 11 residues long. The V and J ends lost 2 bases and 6 bases respectively, with 8 bases between them. The V gene's germline CDR1 is GTSNPN and CDR2 SVGIG (reference sequence). The CDR3 loop is CAWSWGAEQYF. CDR3 nucleotides: TGTGCCTGGAGTTGGGGGGCCGAGCAGTACTTC.

The chain carries TRBV29-1 and TRBJ2-1, with 13 bases fitting TRBD2. With V trimmed by 3 bases and J by 8 bases, 4 bases remained unmatched. Germline V lookup: CDR1 SQVTM, CDR2 ANQGSEA. The CDR3 spans 14 residues. The CDR3, as DNA: TGCAGCGTTGACCGGACTAGCGGGAGAGATGAGCAGTTCTTC. Protein sequence: CSVDRTSGRDEQFF.

V and J are TRBV28 and TRBJ1-4; D is unresolved. CDR1 and CDR2 from the germline V gene are MDHEN and SYDVKM. The CDR3 has 13 residues. V was cut by 7 bases and J by 8 bases, with 14 bases left in between. The CDR3 DNA follows: TGTGCCAGCAACCTGGCCCGGAACGAAAAACTGTTTTTT. It specifies CASNLARNEKLFF. The full variable domain, its missing parts supplied by reference TRBV28 and TRBJ1-4, is DVKVTQSSRYLVKRTGEKVFLECVQDMDHENMFWYRQDPGLGLRLIYFSYDVKMKEKGDIPEGYSVSREKKERFSLILESASTNQTSMYLCASNLARNEKLFFGSGTQLSVL.

V usage is TRBV7-2 and J usage is TRBJ1-1; D is perhaps TRBD1 (6 bases). The CDR3 consists of 15 residues. Trimming took off 2 bases at V and 0 bases at J, with 10 bases between the two ends. Looked up from germline, CDR1 is SGHTA and CDR2 is FQGNSA. The CDR3 loop is CASSLNRAMNTEAFF. DNA of the CDR3: TGTGCCAGCAGCTTAAACAGGGCCATGAACACTGAAGCTTTCTTT.

The rearrangement joins TRBV6-5 to TRBJ1-6; weak D call: TRBD1 (6 bases). Germline CDR1 MNHEY, CDR2 SVGAGI. This CDR3 contains 13 residues. V lost 8 bases to trimming and J lost 10 bases, with 15 bases between them. The CDR3 DNA sequence: TGTGCCAGCCAAGCAGGGGTAGGATCACCCCTCCACTTT. It translates to CASQAGVGSPLHF.

In its sample, this clone ranks as medium-sized. The CDR3 loop reads CASSLGQGAFF. The CDR3 region has the DNA TGTGCCAGCAGTTTAGGGCAGGGGGCTTTCTTT. The gene calls are TRBV28 and TRBJ1-1, with D possibly TRBD1 on 6 matching bases. V shed 2 bases and J shed 11 bases, with 9 bases lying between them. CDR1 MDHEN and CDR2 SYDVKM come from the germline V gene. This CDR3 has 11 amino acids.

This rearrangement joins TRBV19 to TRBJ2-3; 10 positions agree with TRBD1. There are 16 residues in the CDR3. CDR1 is LNHDA, CDR2 SQIVND, per germline (reference sequence). The V gene end was trimmed by 5 bases and the J gene end by 3 bases; junction bases not matched to a gene: 8. The CDR3: CASSLGQGSRTDTQYF. In DNA, the CDR3 is TGTGCCAGTAGTTTGGGACAGGGGAGTCGTACAGATACGCAGTATTTT.

This clone is classed as medium-sized. V is TRBV6-1 and J is TRBJ2-2; D is unresolved. Germline V CDR1 and CDR2: MNHNS, SASEGT. The V end was cut by 8 bases, the J end by 0 bases, with 13 bases between. This CDR3 has 15 amino acids. CDR3 sequence (DNA): TGTGCCAGCCAAGCAGGCAGCGCGAACACCGGGGAGCTGTTTTTT. It specifies CASQAGSANTGELFF.

In its sample, this clone was seen a few times. The J gene is TRBJ2-5, the V gene TRBV30; the D is unclear. The germline gives CDR1 GTSNPN, CDR2 SVGIG (reference sequence). The CDR3 totals 13 residues. V shed 0 bases and J shed 2 bases, with 7 bases lying between them. CDR3 DNA sequence: TGTGCCTGGAGTGTACGGGTTCAAGAGACCCAGTACTTC. This sequence encodes CAWSVRVQETQYF.

The chain is built from TRBV6-1 and TRBJ2-5; 8 nucleotides agree with TRBD1. Germline loops: CDR1 MNHNS, CDR2 SASEGT. The V and J ends lost 1 base and 6 bases, in that order; junction bases with no gene match: 7. The CDR3 is 15 amino acids. The CDR3 protein is CASSEVWDRWQTQYF. CDR3 nucleotide sequence: TGTGCCAGCAGTGAAGTGTGGGACAGGTGGCAGACCCAGTACTTC.

CDR3 in DNA: TGTGCCAGCCGGGACACTACCTACGAGCAGTACTTC. Protein: CASRDTTYEQYF. V is TRBV6-5 and J is TRBJ2-7; TRBD1 might be the D (6 bases). CDR1 is MNHEY, CDR2 SVGAGI, per germline. Trimming left V 8 bases short and J 2 bases short, with 10 bases between. CDR3 length equals 12 residues.

This chain joins TRBV6-5 and TRBJ1-1, with unresolved D. Germline assignment: CDR1 MNHEY and CDR2 SVGAGI. The CDR3 covers 14 residues. Trimming took 5 bases from V and 5 from J, leaving 15 bases between them. This CDR3 is CASSARIRKTEAFF. CDR3 in DNA: TGTGCCAGCAGTGCTCGGATCCGAAAGACTGAAGCTTTCTTT.

The genes are TRBV14 and TRBJ2-7; 7 bases fit TRBD1. The CDR3 sequence is 15 residues long. Germline V CDR1 and CDR2: SGHDN, FVKESK. V was clipped by 4 bases and J by 3 bases; unmatched bases: 9. CDR3 in DNA: TGTGCCAGCAGCCCTTCCGGGACAGTCCTCTACGAGCAGTACTTC. The encoded protein is CASSPSGTVLYEQYF.

This clone has a single count. V usage is TRBV15 and J usage is TRBJ2-6; perhaps TRBD2 as D (6 bases). CDR1 is LNHNV, CDR2 YYDKDF, per germline (reference sequence). The V gene lost 3 bases and the J gene lost 6 bases, with 9 bases spanning the gap. This CDR3 is 14 amino acids long. Here the CDR3 DNA reads TGTGCCACCAGCAGGGGAGGTACGGCCAACGTCCTGACTTTC. Protein sequence: CATSRGGTANVLTF.

This rearrangement joins TRBV19 to TRBJ1-2; D is undetermined. Germline loops: CDR1 LNHDA, CDR2 SQIVND (reference sequence). The CDR3 is 14 amino acids. The ends were cut back, 5 bases at V and 0 bases at J, with 10 bases in the middle. The CDR3 sequence: CASSEQNSNYGYTF. The CDR3 DNA reads TGTGCCAGTAGTGAACAGAACTCTAACTATGGCTACACCTTC. Variable domain in full (rest from reference TRBV19 and TRBJ1-2): DGGITQSPKYLFRKEGQNVTLSCEQNLNHDAMYWYRQDPGQGLRLIYYSQIVNDFQKGDIAEGYSVSREKKESFPLTVTSAQKNPTAFYLCASSEQNSNYGYTFGSGTRLTVV.

This clone came up once. The chain employs TRBV28 and TRBJ2-5, with a tentative D call TRBD2 (5 bases). CDR3 length equals 12 residues. Per germline, CDR1 MDHEN and CDR2 SYDVKM. V shed 7 bases and J shed 5 bases, with 11 bases lying between them. The CDR3 loop is CASNDWEETQYF. The CDR3 DNA reads TGTGCCAGCAATGACTGGGAGGAGACCCAGTACTTC.

This clone occurred once. This chain joins TRBV28 and TRBJ2-3; possible D gene TRBD2, 7 bases. The CDR3 covers 15 residues. Germline V CDR1 and CDR2: MDHEN, SYDVKM. V lost 7 bases and J lost 5, with 19 bases in between. The CDR3 DNA reads TGTGCCAGCAAAAGGGAGGGGGGATCGGGAGATACGCAGTATTTT. This translates into CASKREGGSGDTQYF.

This rearrangement joins TRBV13 to TRBJ2-7; D uncertain. The CDR3 is made up of 13 amino acids. With 5 bases removed from V and 4 bases from J, the gap between germline ends came to 12 bases. Germline CDR1 and CDR2: PRHDT and FYEKMQ (reference sequence). CDR3 bases: TGTGCCAGCAGCCCTCGGGCAGAATACGAGCAGTACTTC. It specifies CASSPRAEYEQYF.

The J gene is TRBJ2-3, the V gene TRBV5-6, with 10 bases aligning to TRBD2. CDR3 size: 15 residues. Germline V gives CDR1 SGHDT, CDR2 YYEEEE. Trimming at V came to 4 bases and at J to 4 bases, leaving 6 bases not matched to a gene. CDR3 DNA: TGTGCCAGCAGCATCAGCGGGGGGGTGGCAGATACGCAGTATTTT. Translated, it gives CASSISGGVADTQYF.

The J gene is TRBJ2-5, the V gene TRBV19, with D possibly being TRBD1 (6 bases). CDR3 length equals 15 residues. V gave up 2 bases and J gave up 1 base, with 11 bases separating them. Germline loops: CDR1 LNHDA, CDR2 SQIVND (reference sequence). The CDR3 region has the DNA TGTGCCAGTAGTATAAGTCAGGGGATCCAAGAGACCCAGTACTTC. This gives the protein CASSISQGIQETQYF.

The chain is built from TRBV6-1 and TRBJ2-3; D is possibly TRBD1 (6 bases). This CDR3 comprises 16 residues. The germline V gene has CDR1 MNHNS and CDR2 SASEGT. Trimming removed 3 bases at V and 0 bases at J, with 13 bases between. CDR3 loop: CASSDGVGGSTDTQYF. CDR3 DNA sequence: TGTGCCAGCAGTGACGGCGTAGGGGGAAGCACAGATACGCAGTATTTT.

The chain joins TRBV28 to TRBJ1-4; D is perhaps TRBD1 (6 bases). The CDR3 is 14 residues long. Germline lookup yields CDR1 MDHEN and CDR2 SYDVKM. V lost 2 bases and J lost 7, with 11 bases in between. CDR3 sequence (DNA): TGTGCCAGCAGTTTAAACCCAGGGGTTGAAAAACTGTTTTTT. As protein: CASSLNPGVEKLFF.

The chain carries TRBV7-9 and TRBJ2-1; 9 bases line up with TRBD2. Per germline, CDR1 SEHNR and CDR2 FQNEAQ (reference sequence). The CDR3 runs 15 residues. Unmatched junction bases numbered 8, after V lost 5 bases and J lost 6 bases. The chain's CDR3 is CASSPRGGEFNEQFF. DNA of the CDR3: TGTGCCAGCAGCCCGCGGGGGGGCGAGTTCAATGAGCAGTTCTTC. The variable domain in full, with the rest retrieved from reference TRBV7-9 and TRBJ2-1, is DTGVSQNPRHKITKRGQNVTFRCDPISEHNRLYWYRQTLGQGPEFLTYFQNEAQLEKSRLLSDRFSAERPKGSFSTLEIQRTEQGDSAMYLCASSPRGGEFNEQFFGPGTRLTVL.

The rearrangement uses TRBV5-1 and TRBJ2-5, with D perhaps matching TRBD2 (5 bases). The V gene's germline CDR1 is SGHRS and CDR2 YFSETQ. V shed 2 bases and J shed 5 bases, with 16 bases lying between them. The CDR3 extends over 15 amino acids. The chain's CDR3 is CASSFDMRAPETQYF. CDR3 nucleotide sequence: TGCGCCAGCAGCTTCGACATGAGGGCCCCGGAGACCCAGTACTTC. The full variable domain, in which reference TRBV5-1 and TRBJ2-5 provide the parts outside the CDR3, is KAGVTQTPRYLIKTRGQQVTLSCSPISGHRSVSWYQQTPGQGLQFLFEYFSETQRNKGNFPGRFSGRQFSNSRSEMNVSTLELGDSALYLCASSFDMRAPETQYFGPGTRLLVL.

The chain combines TRBV28 with TRBJ1-4; D is perhaps TRBD1 (5 bases). Per the germline V gene, CDR1 is MDHEN and CDR2 is SYDVKM. The V end was cut by 2 bases, the J end by 7 bases, with 14 bases between. CDR3 length equals 15 residues. The CDR3 protein is CASSLPGASIEKLFF. As DNA, the CDR3 is TGTGCCAGCAGTTTACCCGGGGCATCGATTGAAAAACTGTTTTTT.

CDR3 sequence (DNA): TGTGCCAGCAGCCAGGATTTCACCGGGGAGCTGTTTTTT. Its translation is CASSQDFTGELFF. J is TRBJ2-2 and V is TRBV7-2; D uncertain. With 5 bases removed from V and 4 bases from J, the gap between germline ends came to 8 bases. This CDR3 has 13 amino acids. Germline loops: CDR1 SGHTA, CDR2 FQGNSA.

The genes are TRBV11-3 and TRBJ2-3; 13 bases line up with TRBD2. CDR1 and CDR2 from the germline V gene are SGHNT and YENEEA. The ends lost 1 base at V and 4 bases at J; junction bases unmatched: 8. The CDR3 has 18 amino acids. DNA of the CDR3: TGTGCCAGCAGCTTAGCAGGACCGGGACTAGCGGGGCCAGATACGCAGTATTTT. Translating it yields CASSLAGPGLAGPDTQYF. The variable domain in full, with the rest retrieved from reference TRBV11-3 and TRBJ2-3, is EAGVVQSPRYKIIEKKQPVAFWCNPISGHNTLYWYLQNLGQGPELLIRYENEEAVDDSQLPKDRFSAERLKGVDSTLKIQPAELGDSAVYLCASSLAGPGLAGPDTQYFGPGTRLTVL.

The chain is built from TRBV7-6 and TRBJ2-2, with D tentatively TRBD2 (6 bases). CDR3 length: 18 amino acids. CDR1 and CDR2 from the germline V gene are SGHVS and FNYEAQ. The V end was cut by 2 bases, the J end by 4 bases, with 20 bases between. Here the CDR3 DNA reads TGTGCCAGCAGCTTAAGAGGGCGGGGCACCGCCCCCACCGGGGAGCTGTTTTTT. This encodes CASSLRGRGTAPTGELFF.

V and J are TRBV6-6 and TRBJ2-3; D remains unclear. CDR1 and CDR2 from the germline V gene are MNHNY and SVGAGI (reference sequence). This CDR3 spans 12 amino acids. The V and J ends lost 6 bases and 5 bases respectively, with 9 bases between them. CDR3 DNA: TGTGCCAGCAGCCTCCTGGGAGATACGCAGTATTTT. Protein: CASSLLGDTQYF.

This chain uses TRBV11-2 with TRBJ2-3; D possibly corresponds to TRBD1 (5 bases). Germline lookup yields CDR1 SGHAT and CDR2 FQNNGV. This CDR3 contains 15 residues. V lost 8 bases to trimming and J lost 3 bases, with 18 bases between them. CDR3 DNA sequence: TGTGCCAGCGCCTCAGTGGGGCAAGGTACAGATACGCAGTATTTT. It translates to CASASVGQGTDTQYF.

This clone is medium-sized by share. This specimen includes other DNA sequences encoding the same CDR3. V gene TRBV2 combines with J gene TRBJ2-7, with D unresolved. The CDR3 totals 11 residues. V lost 4 bases, J lost 0 bases, and 1 base lay in between. Germline values: CDR1 SNHLY, CDR2 FYNNEI. CDR3 region: CASSGSYEQYF. The CDR3 DNA sequence: TGTGCCAGCAGTGGCTCCTACGAGCAGTACTTC.